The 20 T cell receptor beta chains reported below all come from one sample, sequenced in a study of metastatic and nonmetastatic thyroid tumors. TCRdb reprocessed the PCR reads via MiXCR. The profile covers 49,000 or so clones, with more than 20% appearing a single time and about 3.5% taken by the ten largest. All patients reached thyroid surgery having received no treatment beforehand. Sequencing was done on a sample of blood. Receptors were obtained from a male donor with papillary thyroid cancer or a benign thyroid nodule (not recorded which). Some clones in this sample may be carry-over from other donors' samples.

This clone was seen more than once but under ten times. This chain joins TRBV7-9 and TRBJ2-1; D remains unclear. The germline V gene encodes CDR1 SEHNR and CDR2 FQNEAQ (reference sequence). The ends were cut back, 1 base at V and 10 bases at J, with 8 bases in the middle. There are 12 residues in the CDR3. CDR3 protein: CASSLVSWEQFF. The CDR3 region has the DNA TGTGCCAGCAGCTTAGTCTCATGGGAGCAGTTCTTC.

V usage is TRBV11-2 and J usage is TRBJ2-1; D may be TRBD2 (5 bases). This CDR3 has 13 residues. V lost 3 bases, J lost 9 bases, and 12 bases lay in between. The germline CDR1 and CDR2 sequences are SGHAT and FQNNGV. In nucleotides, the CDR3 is TGTGCCAGCAGCTTGGCATGGGCGGGTGAGCAGTTCTTC. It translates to CASSLAWAGEQFF.

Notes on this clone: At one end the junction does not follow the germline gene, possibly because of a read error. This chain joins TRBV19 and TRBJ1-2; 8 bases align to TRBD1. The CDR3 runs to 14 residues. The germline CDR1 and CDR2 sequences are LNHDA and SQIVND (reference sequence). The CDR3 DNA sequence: TGTGCCAGTACAGCTTCGGACAGGGCCTATCGCTACACCTTC. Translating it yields CASTASDRAYRYTF.

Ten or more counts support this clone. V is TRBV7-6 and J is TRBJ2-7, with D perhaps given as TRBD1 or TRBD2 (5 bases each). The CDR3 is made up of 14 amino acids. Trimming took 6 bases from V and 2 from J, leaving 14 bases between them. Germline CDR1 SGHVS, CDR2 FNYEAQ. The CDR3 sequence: CASRSGTLTYEQYF. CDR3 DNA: TGTGCCAGCAGATCCGGGACGCTAACCTACGAGCAGTACTTC.

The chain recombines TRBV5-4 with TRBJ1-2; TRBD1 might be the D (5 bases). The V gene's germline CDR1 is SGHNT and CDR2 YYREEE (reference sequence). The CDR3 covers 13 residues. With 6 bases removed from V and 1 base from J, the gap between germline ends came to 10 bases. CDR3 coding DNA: TGTGCCAGCACCTGGAGGGGTAACTATGGCTACACCTTC. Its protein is CASTWRGNYGYTF.

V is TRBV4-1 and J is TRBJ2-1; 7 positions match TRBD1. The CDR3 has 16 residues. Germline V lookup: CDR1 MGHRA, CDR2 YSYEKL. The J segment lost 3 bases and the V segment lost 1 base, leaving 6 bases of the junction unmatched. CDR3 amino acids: CASSQGTGQSYNEQFF. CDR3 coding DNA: TGCGCCAGCAGCCAAGGTACGGGACAGAGCTACAATGAGCAGTTCTTC.

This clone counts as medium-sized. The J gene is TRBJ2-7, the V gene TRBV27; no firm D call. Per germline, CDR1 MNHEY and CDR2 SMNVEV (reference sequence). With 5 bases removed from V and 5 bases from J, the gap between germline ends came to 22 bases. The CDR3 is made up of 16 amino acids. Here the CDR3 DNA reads TGTGCCAGCAGTCTCTCGTCTTGGGGTGTTCTAGACGAGCAGTACTTC. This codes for CASSLSSWGVLDEQYF.

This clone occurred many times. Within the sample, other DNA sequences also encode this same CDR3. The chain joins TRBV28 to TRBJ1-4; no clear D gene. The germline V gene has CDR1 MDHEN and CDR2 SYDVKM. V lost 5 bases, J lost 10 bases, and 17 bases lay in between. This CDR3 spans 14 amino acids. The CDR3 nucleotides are TGTGCCAGCAGTCCAAACCCGGTAGTGGGAAAACTGTTTTTT. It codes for CASSPNPVVGKLFF. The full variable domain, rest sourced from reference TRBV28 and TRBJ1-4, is DVKVTQSSRYLVKRTGEKVFLECVQDMDHENMFWYRQDPGLGLRLIYFSYDVKMKEKGDIPEGYSVSREKKERFSLILESASTNQTSMYLCASSPNPVVGKLFFGSGTQLSVL.

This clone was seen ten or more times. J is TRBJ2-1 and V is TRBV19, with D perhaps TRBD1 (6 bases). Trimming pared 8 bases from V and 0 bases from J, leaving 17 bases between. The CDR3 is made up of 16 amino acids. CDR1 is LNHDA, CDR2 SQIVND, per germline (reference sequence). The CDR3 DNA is TGTGCCAGTTCGGGCGGCCAGGGGAGCTCCTACAATGAGCAGTTCTTC. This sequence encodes CASSGGQGSSYNEQFF.

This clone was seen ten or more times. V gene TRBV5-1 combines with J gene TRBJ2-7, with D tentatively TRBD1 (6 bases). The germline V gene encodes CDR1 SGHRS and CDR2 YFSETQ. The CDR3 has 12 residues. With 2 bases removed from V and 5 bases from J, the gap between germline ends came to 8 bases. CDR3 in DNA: TGCGCCAGCAGCTTTGCAGGGGACGAGCAGTACTTC. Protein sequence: CASSFAGDEQYF. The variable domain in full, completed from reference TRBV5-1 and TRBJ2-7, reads KAGVTQTPRYLIKTRGQQVTLSCSPISGHRSVSWYQQTPGQGLQFLFEYFSETQRNKGNFPGRFSGRQFSNSRSEMNVSTLELGDSALYLCASSFAGDEQYFGPGTRLTVT.

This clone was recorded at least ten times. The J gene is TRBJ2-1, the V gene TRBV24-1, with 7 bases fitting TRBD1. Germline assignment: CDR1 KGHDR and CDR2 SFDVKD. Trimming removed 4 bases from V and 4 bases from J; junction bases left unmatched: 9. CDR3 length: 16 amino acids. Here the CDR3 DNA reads TGTGCCACCAGTGACCCGACAGGGAAAAATTACAATGAGCAGTTCTTC. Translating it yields CATSDPTGKNYNEQFF.

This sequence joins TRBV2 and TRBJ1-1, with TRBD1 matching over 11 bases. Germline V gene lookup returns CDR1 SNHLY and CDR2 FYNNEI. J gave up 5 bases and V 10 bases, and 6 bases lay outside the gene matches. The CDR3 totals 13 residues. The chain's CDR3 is CATGQGAGTEAFF. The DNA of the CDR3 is TGTGCCACAGGACAGGGGGCTGGGACTGAAGCTTTCTTT.

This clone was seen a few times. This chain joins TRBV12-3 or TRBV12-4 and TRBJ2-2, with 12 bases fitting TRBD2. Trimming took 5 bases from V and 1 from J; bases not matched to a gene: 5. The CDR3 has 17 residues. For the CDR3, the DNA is TGTGCCAGCAGTCCGGGACTAGCGGGTTTGAACACCGGGGAGCTGTTTTTT. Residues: CASSPGLAGLNTGELFF.

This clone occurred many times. The CDR3 is CASSRSRQAFSRNQPQHF. The CDR3 nucleotides are TGTGCCAGCAGCCGATCTCGACAGGCCTTTAGCCGCAATCAGCCCCAGCATTTT. The V gene is TRBV4-2, the J gene TRBJ1-5; TRBD1 might be the D (6 bases). Per the germline V gene, CDR1 is LGHNA and CDR2 is YNFKEQ. With 4 bases removed from V and 2 bases from J, the gap between germline ends came to 21 bases. The CDR3 is 18 amino acids.

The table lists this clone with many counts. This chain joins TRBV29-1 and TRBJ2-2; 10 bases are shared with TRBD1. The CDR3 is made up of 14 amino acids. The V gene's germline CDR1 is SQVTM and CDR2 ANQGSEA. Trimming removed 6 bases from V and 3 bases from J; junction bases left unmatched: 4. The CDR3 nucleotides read TGCAGCGTACCCGGGACAGGGGACACCGGGGAGCTGTTTTTT. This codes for CSVPGTGDTGELFF.

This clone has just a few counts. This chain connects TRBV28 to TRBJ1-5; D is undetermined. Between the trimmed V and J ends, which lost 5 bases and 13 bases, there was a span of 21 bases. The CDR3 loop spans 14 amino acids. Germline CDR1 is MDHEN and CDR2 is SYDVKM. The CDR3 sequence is CASSPAARGSRQHF. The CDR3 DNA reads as TGTGCCAGCAGTCCGGCAGCTAGAGGATCACGGCAGCATTTT.

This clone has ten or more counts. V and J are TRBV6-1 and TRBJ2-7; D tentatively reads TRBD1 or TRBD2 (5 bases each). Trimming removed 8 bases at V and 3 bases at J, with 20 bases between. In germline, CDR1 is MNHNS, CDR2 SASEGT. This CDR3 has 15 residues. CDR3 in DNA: TGTGCCAGCTCTAATCCGGGGCTAAAAGACTACGAGCAGTACTTC. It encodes CASSNPGLKDYEQYF.

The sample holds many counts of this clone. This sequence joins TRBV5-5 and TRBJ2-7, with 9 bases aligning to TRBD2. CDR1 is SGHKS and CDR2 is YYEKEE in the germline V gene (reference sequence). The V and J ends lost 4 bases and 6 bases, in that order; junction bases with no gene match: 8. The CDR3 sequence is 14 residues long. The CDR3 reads CASSVGLASVEQYF. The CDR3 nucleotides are TGTGCCAGCAGCGTCGGACTAGCGTCGGTCGAGCAGTACTTC.

In DNA form, the CDR3 reads TGTGCCAGCAGTTTGGCTGTTAGCGGCTACGAGCAGTACTTC. Its protein product is CASSLAVSGYEQYF. V and J are TRBV12-3 or TRBV12-4 and TRBJ2-7, with a weak D call TRBD2 (6 bases). The V gene lost 3 bases and the J gene lost 3 bases, with 12 bases spanning the gap. This CDR3 region has 14 residues.

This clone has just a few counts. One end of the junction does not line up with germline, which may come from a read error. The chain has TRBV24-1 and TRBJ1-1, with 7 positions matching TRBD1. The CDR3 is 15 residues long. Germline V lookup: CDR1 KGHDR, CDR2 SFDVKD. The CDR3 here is CATSDSGQWNTEAFF. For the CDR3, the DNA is TGTGCCACCAGTGATTCGGGACAGTGGAACACCGAAGCTTTCTTT.